The clone carrying this TCR beta chain was recorded a few times. Its antigen is undetermined. The data stem from a study of breast tumors, draining lymph nodes, adjacent tissues. Study-wide points: Data fit most tumor T cells coming from lymph node, expanding in tumor.

TCRdb fed the multiplex PCR reads into MiXCR, producing one record per CDR3 protein. The data hold around 130,000 distinct CDR3 sequences, with 21% observed a single time. Trimming took off 6 bases at V and 8 bases at J, with 13 bases between the two ends. Germline V gene data show CDR1 as MDHEN and CDR2 as SYDVKM. The CDR3 consists of 12 residues. Breast cancer patients provided tissue from their axillary draining lymph nodes. The receptor's source is a female donor with breast cancer. Some clones in this sample may be carry-over from other donors' samples. Sequenced material: axillary lymph node tissue. This chain uses TRBV28 with TRBJ1-2; TRBD1 might be the D (6 bases). CDR3 protein: CASRTRTDGYTF. In nucleotides, the CDR3 is TGTGCCAGCAGAACGCGGACAGACGGCTACACCTTC.